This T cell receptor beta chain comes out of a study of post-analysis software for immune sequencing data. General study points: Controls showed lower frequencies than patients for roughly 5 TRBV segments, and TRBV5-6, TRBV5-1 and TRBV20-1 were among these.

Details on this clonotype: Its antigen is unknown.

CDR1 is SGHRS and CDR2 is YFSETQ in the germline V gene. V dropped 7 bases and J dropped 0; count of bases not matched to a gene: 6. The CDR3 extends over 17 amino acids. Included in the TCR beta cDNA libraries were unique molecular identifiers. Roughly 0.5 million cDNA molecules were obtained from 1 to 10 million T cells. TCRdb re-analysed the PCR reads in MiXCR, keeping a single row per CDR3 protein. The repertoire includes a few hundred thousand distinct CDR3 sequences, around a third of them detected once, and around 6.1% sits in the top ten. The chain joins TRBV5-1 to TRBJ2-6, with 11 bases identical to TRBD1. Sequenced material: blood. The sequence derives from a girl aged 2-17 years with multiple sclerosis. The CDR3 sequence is CASGGQGASSGANVLTF. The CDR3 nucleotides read TGCGCCAGCGGAGGACAGGGGGCTAGCTCTGGGGCCAACGTCCTGACTTTC.